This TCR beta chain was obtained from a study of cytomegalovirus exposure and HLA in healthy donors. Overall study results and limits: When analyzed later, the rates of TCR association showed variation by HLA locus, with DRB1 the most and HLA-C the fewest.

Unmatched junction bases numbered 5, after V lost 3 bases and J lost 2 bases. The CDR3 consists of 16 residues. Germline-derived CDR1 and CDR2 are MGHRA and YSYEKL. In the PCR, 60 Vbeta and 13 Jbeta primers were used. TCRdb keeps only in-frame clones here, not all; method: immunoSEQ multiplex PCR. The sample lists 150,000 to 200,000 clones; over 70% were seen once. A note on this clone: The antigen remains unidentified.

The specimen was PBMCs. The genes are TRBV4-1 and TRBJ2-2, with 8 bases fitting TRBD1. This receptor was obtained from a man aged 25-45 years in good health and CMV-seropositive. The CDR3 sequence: CASSQEDRGNTGELFF. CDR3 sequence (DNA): TGCGCCAGCAGCCAGGAAGACAGGGGCAACACCGGGGAGCTGTTTTTT.